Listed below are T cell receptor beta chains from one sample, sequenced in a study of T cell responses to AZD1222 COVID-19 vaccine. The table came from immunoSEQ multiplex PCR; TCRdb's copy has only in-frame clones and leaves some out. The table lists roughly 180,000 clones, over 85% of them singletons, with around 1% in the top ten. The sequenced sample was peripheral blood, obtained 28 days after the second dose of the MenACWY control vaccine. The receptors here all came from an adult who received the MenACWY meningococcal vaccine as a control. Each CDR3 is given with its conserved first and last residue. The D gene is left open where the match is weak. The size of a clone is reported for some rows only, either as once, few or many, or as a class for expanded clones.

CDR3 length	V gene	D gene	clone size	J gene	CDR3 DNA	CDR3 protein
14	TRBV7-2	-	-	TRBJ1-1	TGTGCCAGCAGCTTATCGTTGATGAACACTGAAGCTTTCTTT	CASSLSLMNTEAFF
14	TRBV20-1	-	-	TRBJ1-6	TGCAGTGCTAGTAAAGAACACGCTAATTCACCCCTCCACTTT	CSASKEHANSPLHF
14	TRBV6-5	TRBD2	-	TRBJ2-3	TGTGCCAGCAGACTAGCGGGGGGCACAGATACGCAGTATTTT	CASRLAGGTDTQYF
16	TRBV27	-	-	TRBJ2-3	TGTGCCAGCAGTTTGAGACCTCCGGGGTGGACAGATACGCAGTATTTT	CASSLRPPGWTDTQYF
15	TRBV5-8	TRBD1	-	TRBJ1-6	TGTGCCAGCAGCGACATGACAGGGGGTCGTTCACCCCTCCACTTT	CASSDMTGGRSPLHF
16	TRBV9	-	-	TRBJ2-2	TGTGCCAGCAGCCCCGACTGGACTCCGGTTTCCGGGGAGCTGTTTTTT	CASSPDWTPVSGELFF
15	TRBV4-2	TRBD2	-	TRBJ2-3	TGTGCCAGCAGCCAAGGCGGGGGATTCACAGATACGCAGTATTTT	CASSQGGGFTDTQYF
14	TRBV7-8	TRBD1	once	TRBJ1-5	TGTGCCAGCAGCCTGCTGACAGGGAATCAGCCCCAGCATTTT	CASSLLTGNQPQHF
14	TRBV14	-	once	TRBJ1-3	TGTGCCAGCAGCCAAGATCTGACTGGAAACACCATATATTTT	CASSQDLTGNTIYF
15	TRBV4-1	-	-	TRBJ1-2	TGCGCCAGCAGCCTCTACCAGACAGGTATTGACGGCTACACCTTC	CASSLYQTGIDGYTF
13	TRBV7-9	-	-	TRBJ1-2	TGTGCCAGCAGCTTTGCCGGGACCGGGGGCTACACCTTC	CASSFAGTGGYTF
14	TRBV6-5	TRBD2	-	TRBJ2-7	TGTGCCAGCAGGCGGACTAGCGGCTCCTACGAGCAGTACTTC	CASRRTSGSYEQYF
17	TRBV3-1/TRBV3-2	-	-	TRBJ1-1	TGTGCCAGCAGCCAAGTTCGAAGGCCCCTTGGGGGCACTGAAGCTTTCTTT	CASSQVRRPLGGTEAFF
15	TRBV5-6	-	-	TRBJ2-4	TGTGCCAGCAGCCGGGACTCCCTTTCCAAAAACATTCAGTACTTC	CASSRDSLSKNIQYF
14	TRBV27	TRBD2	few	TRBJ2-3	TGTGCCAGCAGTAAGGGACTAGACACAGATACGCAGTATTTT	CASSKGLDTDTQYF
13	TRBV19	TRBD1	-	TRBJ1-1	TGTGCCAGTAGGGACAGGGATGGGGTTGAAGCTTTCTTT	CASRDRDGVEAFF
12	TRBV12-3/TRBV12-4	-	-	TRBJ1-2	TGTGCCAGCAGTCCCCAGGGCTATGGCTACACCTTC	CASSPQGYGYTF
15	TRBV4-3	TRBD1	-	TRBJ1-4	TGCGCCAGCAGCTATACACAGGGGGGTGGCGAAAAACTGTTTTTT	CASSYTQGGGEKLFF
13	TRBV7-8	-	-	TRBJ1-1	TGTGCCAGCAGCTTAGCAGAGCGGACTGAAGCTTTCTTT	CASSLAERTEAFF
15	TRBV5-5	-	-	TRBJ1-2	TGTGCCAGCAGCTTATCAGGGGCTTCTAACTATGGCTACACCTTC	CASSLSGASNYGYTF
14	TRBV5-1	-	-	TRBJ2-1	TGCGCCAGCAGCCGGTTGGGGCTAGTCAATGAGCAGTTCTTC	CASSRLGLVNEQFF
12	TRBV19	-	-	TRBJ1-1	TGTGCCAGTAGTCTCGGGACCTCTGAAGCTTTCTTT	CASSLGTSEAFF
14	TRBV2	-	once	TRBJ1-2	TGTGCCAGCAGAGATAGGGACGGACTATCTGGCTACACCTTC	CASRDRDGLSGYTF
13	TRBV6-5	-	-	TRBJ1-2	TGTGCCAGCAGTTACGTAGCCGGGCAGGGCTACACCTTC	CASSYVAGQGYTF
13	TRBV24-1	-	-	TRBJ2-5	TGTGCCACCAGTGATGGAACTCCTGGGACCCAGTACTTC	CATSDGTPGTQYF
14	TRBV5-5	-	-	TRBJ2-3	TGTGCCAGCAGCTTTGGACAGAACACAGATACGCAGTATTTT	CASSFGQNTDTQYF
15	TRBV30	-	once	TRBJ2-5	TGTGCCTGGAGTGTATGGAGGGGGATAGGAGAGACCCAGTACTTC	CAWSVWRGIGETQYF
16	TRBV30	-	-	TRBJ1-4	TGTGCCTGGAGTGACCCCGGGGGGCGAGACGATGAAAAACTGTTTTTT	CAWSDPGGRDDEKLFF
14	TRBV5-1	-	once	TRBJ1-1	TGCGCCAGCAGCTTGGGACAGAGTTACACTGAAGCTTTCTTT	CASSLGQSYTEAFF
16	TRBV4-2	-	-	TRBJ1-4	TGTGCCAGCAGCCAAAGACCACTGGCAACTAATGAAAAACTGTTTTTT	CASSQRPLATNEKLFF
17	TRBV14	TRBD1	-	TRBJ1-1	TGTGCCAGCAGCCAAGATCCGAGGGGGCTTGTGGGCACTGAAGCTTTCTTT	CASSQDPRGLVGTEAFF
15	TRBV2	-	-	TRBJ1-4	TGTGCCAGCAGTGGTGGAGGGCGGGGTAATGAAAAACTGTTTTTT	CASSGGGRGNEKLFF
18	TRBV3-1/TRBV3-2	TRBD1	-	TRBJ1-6	TGTGCCAGCAGCTCAGATACAGGGGGCAAGACCTCAAATTCACCCCTCCACTTT	CASSSDTGGKTSNSPLHF
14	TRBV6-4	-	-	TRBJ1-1	TGTGCCAGCAGTAGAGAGGAGGGAAACACTGAAGCTTTCTTT	CASSREEGNTEAFF
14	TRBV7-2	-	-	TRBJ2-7	TGTGCCAGCAGCTTAACCAGGGAGATAAACGAGCAGTACTTC	CASSLTREINEQYF
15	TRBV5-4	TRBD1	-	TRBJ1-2	TGTGCCAGCAGGTCTGGGACAGGGAGTAACTATGGCTACACCTTC	CASRSGTGSNYGYTF